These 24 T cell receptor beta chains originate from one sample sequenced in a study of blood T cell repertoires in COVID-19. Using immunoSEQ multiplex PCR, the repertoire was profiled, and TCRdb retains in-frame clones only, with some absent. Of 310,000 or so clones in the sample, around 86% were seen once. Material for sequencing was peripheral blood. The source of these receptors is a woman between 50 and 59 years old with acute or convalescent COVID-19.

CDR3 sequence (DNA): TGCGCCAGCAGTTTTATTGAGTTCACAGATACGCAGTATTTT. This translates into CASSFIEFTDTQYF. V is TRBV5-1 and J is TRBJ2-3, with D unresolved. Trimming stripped 5 bases from V and 2 bases from J, with 12 bases between. The germline gives CDR1 SGHRS, CDR2 YFSETQ. CDR3 size: 14 residues.

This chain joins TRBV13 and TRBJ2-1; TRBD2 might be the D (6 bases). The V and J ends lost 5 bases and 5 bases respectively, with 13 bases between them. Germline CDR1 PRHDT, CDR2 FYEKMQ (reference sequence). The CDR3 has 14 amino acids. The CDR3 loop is CASSVIAVDNEQFF. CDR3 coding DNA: TGTGCCAGCAGCGTTATAGCGGTTGACAATGAGCAGTTCTTC.

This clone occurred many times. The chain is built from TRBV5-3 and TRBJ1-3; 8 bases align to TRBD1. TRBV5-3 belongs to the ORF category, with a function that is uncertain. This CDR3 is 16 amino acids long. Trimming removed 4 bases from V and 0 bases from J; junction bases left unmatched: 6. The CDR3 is CARSPGQESSGNTIYF. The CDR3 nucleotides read TGTGCCAGAAGCCCGGGACAGGAGAGCTCTGGAAACACCATATATTTT.

The CDR3 nucleotides are TGTGCCAGCTCACCACCGCTGGACAGGGGCACCGGGGCCAACGTCCTGACTTTC. Amino acids: CASSPPLDRGTGANVLTF. This sequence joins TRBV18 and TRBJ2-6; 9 positions agree with TRBD1. CDR1 KGHSH and CDR2 LQKENI come from the germline V gene. Trimming cost V 0 bases and J 4 bases; bases outside gene matches: 7. CDR3 length equals 18 residues.

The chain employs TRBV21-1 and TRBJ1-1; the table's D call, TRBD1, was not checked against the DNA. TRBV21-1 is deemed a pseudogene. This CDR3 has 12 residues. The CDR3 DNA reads TGTGCCAGCAGCTCCCCCCAGGCTGAAGCTTTCTTT. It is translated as CASSSPQAEAFF.

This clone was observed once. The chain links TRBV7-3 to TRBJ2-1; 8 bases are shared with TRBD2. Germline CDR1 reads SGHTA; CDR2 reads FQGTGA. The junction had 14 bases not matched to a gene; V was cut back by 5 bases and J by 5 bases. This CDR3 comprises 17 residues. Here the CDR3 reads CASSPLSPAGGHNEQFF. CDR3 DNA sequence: TGTGCCAGCAGCCCACTGTCGCCCGCGGGGGGCCACAATGAGCAGTTCTTC.

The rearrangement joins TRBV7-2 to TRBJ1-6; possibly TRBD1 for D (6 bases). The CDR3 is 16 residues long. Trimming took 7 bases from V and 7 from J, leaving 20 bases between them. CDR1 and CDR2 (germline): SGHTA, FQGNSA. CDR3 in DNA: TGTGCCAGCAAGATTACGACAGGCCTGGGGAATTCACCCCTCCACTTT. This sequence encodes CASKITTGLGNSPLHF. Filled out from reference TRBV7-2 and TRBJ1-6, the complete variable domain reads GAGVSQSPSNKVTEKGKDVELRCDPISGHTALYWYRQSLGQGLEFLIYFQGNSAPDKSGLPSDRFSAERTGGSVSTLTIQRTQQEDSAVYLCASKITTGLGNSPLHFGNGTRLTVT.

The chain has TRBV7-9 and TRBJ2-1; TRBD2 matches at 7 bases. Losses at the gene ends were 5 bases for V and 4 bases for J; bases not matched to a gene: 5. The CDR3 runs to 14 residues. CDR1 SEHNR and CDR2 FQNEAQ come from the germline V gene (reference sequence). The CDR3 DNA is TGTGCCAGCAGCATTAGCGGGTCTTACAATGAGCAGTTCTTC. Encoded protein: CASSISGSYNEQFF.

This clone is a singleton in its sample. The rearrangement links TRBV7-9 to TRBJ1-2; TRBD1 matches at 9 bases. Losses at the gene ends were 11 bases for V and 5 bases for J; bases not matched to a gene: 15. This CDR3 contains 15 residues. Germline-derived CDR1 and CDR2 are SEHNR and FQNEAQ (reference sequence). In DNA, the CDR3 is TGTGCCGCCGAGACGGGACAGGGATTTTTATATGGCTACACCTTC. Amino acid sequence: CAAETGQGFLYGYTF.

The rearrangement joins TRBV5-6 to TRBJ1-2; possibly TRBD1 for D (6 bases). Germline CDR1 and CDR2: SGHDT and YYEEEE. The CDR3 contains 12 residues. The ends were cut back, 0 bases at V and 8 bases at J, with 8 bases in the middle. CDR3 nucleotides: TGTGCCAGCAGCTTGGGGACAGTGGGCTACACCTTC. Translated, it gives CASSLGTVGYTF. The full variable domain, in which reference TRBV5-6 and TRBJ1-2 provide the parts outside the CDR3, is DAGVTQSPTHLIKTRGQQVTLRCSPKSGHDTVSWYQQALGQGPQFIFQYYEEEERQRGNFPDRFSGHQFPNYSSELNVNALLLGDSALYLCASSLGTVGYTFGSGTRLTVV.

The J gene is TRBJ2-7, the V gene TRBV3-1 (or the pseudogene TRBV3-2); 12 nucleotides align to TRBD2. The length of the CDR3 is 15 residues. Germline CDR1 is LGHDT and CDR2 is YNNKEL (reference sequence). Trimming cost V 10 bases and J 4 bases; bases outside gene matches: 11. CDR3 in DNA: TGTGCCACGCAACGGACTAGCGGGAAGTTTTACGAGCAGTACTTC. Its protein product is CATQRTSGKFYEQYF.

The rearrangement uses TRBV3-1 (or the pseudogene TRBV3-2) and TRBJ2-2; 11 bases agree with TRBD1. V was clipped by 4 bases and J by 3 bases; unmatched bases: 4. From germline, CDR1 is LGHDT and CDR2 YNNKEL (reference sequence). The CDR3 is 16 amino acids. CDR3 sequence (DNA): TGTGCCAGCAGCCTTGGGACAGGGGGTTACACCGGGGAGCTGTTTTTT. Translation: CASSLGTGGYTGELFF.

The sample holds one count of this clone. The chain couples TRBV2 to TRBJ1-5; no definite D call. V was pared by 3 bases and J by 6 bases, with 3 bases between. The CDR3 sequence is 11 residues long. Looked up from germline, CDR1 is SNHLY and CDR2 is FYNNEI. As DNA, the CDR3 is TGTGCCAGCAGTGACGGTCAGCCCCAGCATTTT. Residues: CASSDGQPQHF.

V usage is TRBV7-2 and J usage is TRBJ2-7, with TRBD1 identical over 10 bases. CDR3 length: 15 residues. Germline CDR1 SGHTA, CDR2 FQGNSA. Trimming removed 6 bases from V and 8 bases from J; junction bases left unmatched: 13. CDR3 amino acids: CASRPPGQGITKQYF. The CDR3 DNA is TGTGCCAGCAGACCACCGGGACAGGGGATTACGAAGCAGTACTTC.

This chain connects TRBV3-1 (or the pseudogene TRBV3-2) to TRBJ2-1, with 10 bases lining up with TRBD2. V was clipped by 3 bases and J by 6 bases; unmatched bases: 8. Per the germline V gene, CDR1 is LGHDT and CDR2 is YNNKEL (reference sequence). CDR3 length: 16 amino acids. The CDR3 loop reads CASSHLAGGPGNEQFF. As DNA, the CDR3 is TGTGCCAGCAGCCACTTAGCGGGAGGTCCTGGCAATGAGCAGTTCTTC.

The CDR3 bases are TGTGCCAGCAGTGAAATCTTGGGGACTAGCGGGAGGGAAGATACGCAGTATTTT. Protein sequence: CASSEILGTSGREDTQYF. The genes are TRBV6-1 and TRBJ2-3; 16 bases align to TRBD2. Germline V gene sequence: CDR1 MNHNS, CDR2 SASEGT. This CDR3 contains 18 residues. J lost 5 bases, V lost 2 bases, and 7 bases had no gene match.

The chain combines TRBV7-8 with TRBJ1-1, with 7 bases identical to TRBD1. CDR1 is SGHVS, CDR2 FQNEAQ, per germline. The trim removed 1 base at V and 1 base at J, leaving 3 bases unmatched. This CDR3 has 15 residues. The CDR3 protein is CASSLDTGANTEAFF. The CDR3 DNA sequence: TGTGCCAGCAGCTTAGACACAGGGGCGAACACTGAAGCTTTCTTT.

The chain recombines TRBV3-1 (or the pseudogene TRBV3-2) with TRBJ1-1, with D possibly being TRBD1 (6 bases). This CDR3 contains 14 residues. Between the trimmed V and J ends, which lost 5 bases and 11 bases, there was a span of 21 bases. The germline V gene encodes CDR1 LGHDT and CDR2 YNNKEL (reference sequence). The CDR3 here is CASSTAGTLRGAFF. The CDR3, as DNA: TGTGCCAGCAGCACAGCCGGGACCCTTAGGGGGGCTTTCTTT.

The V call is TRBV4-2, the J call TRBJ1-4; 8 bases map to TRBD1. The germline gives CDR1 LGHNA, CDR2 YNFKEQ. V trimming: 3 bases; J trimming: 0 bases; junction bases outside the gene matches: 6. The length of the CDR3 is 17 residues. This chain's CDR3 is CASSHRTGGATNEKLFF. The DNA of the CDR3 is TGTGCCAGCAGCCATCGTACAGGGGGAGCAACTAATGAAAAACTGTTTTTT.

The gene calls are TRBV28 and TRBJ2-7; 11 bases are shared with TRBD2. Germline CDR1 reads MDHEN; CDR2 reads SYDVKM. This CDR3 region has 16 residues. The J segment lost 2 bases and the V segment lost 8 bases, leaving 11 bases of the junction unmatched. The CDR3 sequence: CASGLLLAGATYEQYF. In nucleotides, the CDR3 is TGTGCCAGCGGCCTATTACTAGCGGGAGCGACCTACGAGCAGTACTTC.

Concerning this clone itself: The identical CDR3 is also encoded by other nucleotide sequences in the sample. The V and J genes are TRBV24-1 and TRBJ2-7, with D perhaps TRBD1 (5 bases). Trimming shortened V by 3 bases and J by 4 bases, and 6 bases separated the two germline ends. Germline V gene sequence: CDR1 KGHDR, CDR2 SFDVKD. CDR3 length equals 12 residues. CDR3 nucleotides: TGTGCCACCAGTGATCAGGGTTACGAGCAGTACTTC. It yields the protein CATSDQGYEQYF.

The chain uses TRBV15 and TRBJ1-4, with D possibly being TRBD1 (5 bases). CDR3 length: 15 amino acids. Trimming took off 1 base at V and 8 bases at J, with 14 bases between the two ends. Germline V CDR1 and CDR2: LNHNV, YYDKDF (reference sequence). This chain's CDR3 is CATSRVGQGREKLFF. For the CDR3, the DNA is TGTGCCACCAGCAGAGTAGGGCAGGGTCGGGAAAAACTGTTTTTT.

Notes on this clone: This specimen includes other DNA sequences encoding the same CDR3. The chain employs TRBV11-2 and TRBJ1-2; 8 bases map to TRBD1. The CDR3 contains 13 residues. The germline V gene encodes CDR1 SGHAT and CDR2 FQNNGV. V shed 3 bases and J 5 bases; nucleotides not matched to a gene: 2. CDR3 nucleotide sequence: TGTGCCAGCAGCTTGGGACAGGATTATGGCTACACCTTC. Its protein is CASSLGQDYGYTF.

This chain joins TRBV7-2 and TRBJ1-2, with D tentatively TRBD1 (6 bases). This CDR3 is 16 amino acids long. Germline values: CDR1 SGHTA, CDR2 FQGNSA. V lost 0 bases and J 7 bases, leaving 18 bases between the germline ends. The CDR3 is CASSLARGAKKGGYTF. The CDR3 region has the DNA TGTGCCAGCAGCTTAGCGCGGGGGGCGAAAAAAGGTGGCTACACCTTC. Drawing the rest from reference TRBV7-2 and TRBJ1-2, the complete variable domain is GAGVSQSPSNKVTEKGKDVELRCDPISGHTALYWYRQSLGQGLEFLIYFQGNSAPDKSGLPSDRFSAERTGGSVSTLTIQRTQQEDSAVYLCASSLARGAKKGGYTFGSGTRLTVV.